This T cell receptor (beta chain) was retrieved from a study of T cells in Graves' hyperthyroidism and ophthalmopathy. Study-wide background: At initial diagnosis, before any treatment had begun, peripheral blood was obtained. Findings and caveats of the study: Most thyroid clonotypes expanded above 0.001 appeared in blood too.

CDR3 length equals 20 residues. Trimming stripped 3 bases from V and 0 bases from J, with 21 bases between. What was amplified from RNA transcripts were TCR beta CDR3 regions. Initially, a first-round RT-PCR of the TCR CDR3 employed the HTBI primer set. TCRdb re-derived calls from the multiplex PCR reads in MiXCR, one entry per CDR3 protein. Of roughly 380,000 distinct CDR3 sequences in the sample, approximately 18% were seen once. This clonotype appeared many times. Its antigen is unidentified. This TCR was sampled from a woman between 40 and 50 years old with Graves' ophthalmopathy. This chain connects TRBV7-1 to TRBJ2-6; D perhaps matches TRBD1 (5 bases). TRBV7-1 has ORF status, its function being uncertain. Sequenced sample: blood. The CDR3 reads CASSSSKGPKRGSGANVLTF. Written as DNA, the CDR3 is TGTGCCAGCAGCTCGTCCAAAGGACCTAAAAGGGGCTCTGGGGCCAACGTCCTGACTTTC.